This entry is about one T cell receptor (beta chain). Its antigen is still unknown. These data belong to a study of CD8+CD57+ T cells in acquired aplastic anemia. Study-level background: DNA per sorted CD4+ or CD8+ sample ranged about 0.19 to 30 ug, averaging 3.2 ug. Overall study results and limits: Statistical testing detected no significant gap in CD8+ Simpson's diversity between patients and controls. Approximately 30 CD8+ CDR3 sequences were shared between patients and controls.

The CDR3 length is 13 residues. Trimming left V 6 bases short and J 2 bases short, with 11 bases between. Germline CDR1 reads DFQATT; CDR2 reads SNEGSKA (reference sequence). CDR3 and TCR beta VDJ profiling relied on a genomic DNA template. TCRdb reprocessed the reads with MiXCR, giving one entry per CDR3 protein. The table has 250,000 to 300,000 distinct CDR3 sequences, about 56% seen once. This TCR came from a human donor with severe aplastic anemia or a healthy control (not recorded which). The chain combines TRBV20-1 with TRBJ1-5; D is unclear. The sequenced sample consisted of sorted CD4+, CD8+, or CD8+CD57+ T cells (not recorded which) from PBMCs. CDR3 nucleotide sequence: TGCAGTGCCAACACGGGCGGCAATCAGCCCCAGCATTTT. Amino acid sequence: CSANTGGNQPQHF.